One sample yielded the 8 T cell receptor beta chains listed below, sequenced in a study of control samples from healthy donors and cancer patients. Generated by immunoSEQ multiplex PCR, the TCRdb table keeps only in-frame clones and is missing some. The table shows roughly 120,000 clones, with roughly 88% occurring only once. The sample consisted of PBMCs. Receptors were obtained from a woman aged 55 to 70 with lung cancer.

V gene TRBV18 combines with J gene TRBJ2-5; 7 bases agree with TRBD1. V was pared by 8 bases and J by 2 bases, with 5 bases of the junction left unmatched. CDR1 KGHSH and CDR2 LQKENI come from the germline V gene. The CDR3 is made up of 13 amino acids. In nucleotides, the CDR3 is TGTGCCAGCGAAACGGGACAGCAAGAGACCCAGTACTTC. Amino acids: CASETGQQETQYF.

The chain has TRBV5-6 and TRBJ1-2; possibly TRBD1 for D (6 bases). Germline V gives CDR1 SGHDT, CDR2 YYEEEE. The V gene lost 3 bases and the J gene lost 4 bases, with 16 bases spanning the gap. CDR3 size: 15 residues. CDR3 bases: TGTGCCAGCAGCTCACTTACAGGGCGTTCCTATGGCTACACCTTC. This codes for CASSSLTGRSYGYTF.

The chain employs TRBV29-1 and TRBJ2-3; 13 bases are shared with TRBD2. V trimming: 6 bases; J trimming: 5 bases; junction bases outside the gene matches: 8. The CDR3 covers 15 residues. Germline V gives CDR1 SQVTM, CDR2 ANQGSEA. The DNA for the CDR3 is TGCAGCGTCCGGACTAGCGGGAGAGGAGAAGATACGCAGTATTTT. Translated: CSVRTSGRGEDTQYF.

The V call is TRBV27, the J call TRBJ2-4; D remains ambiguous. In germline, CDR1 is MNHEY, CDR2 SMNVEV (reference sequence). V lost 8 bases to trimming and J lost 6 bases, with 17 bases between them. The CDR3 consists of 14 residues. The CDR3 DNA follows: TGTGCCAGCTCTACACCCGTCCAAGGAAACATTCAGTACTTC. It yields the protein CASSTPVQGNIQYF.

The rearrangement uses TRBV4-3 and TRBJ2-7, with a tentative D call TRBD2 (5 bases). The V and J ends lost 1 base and 4 bases respectively, with 14 bases between them. The germline gives CDR1 LGHNA, CDR2 YSLEER. The CDR3 sequence is 15 residues long. The CDR3 region is CASSQGTGRGYEQYF. CDR3 coding DNA: TGCGCCAGCAGCCAAGGTACGGGGAGAGGATACGAGCAGTACTTC.

CDR3 DNA sequence: TGTGCCAGCAGCGTAGCAGGGTCGGACACTGAAGCTTTCTTT. It yields the protein CASSVAGSDTEAFF. This rearrangement joins TRBV9 to TRBJ1-1; tentatively, D is TRBD1 (5 bases). This CDR3 comprises 14 residues. Germline values: CDR1 SGDLS, CDR2 YYNGEE. V was shortened by 0 bases and J by 3 bases, with 9 bases between the two germline ends.

This clone occurred once. The J gene is TRBJ1-2, the V gene TRBV20-1; D call uncertain. There are 10 residues in the CDR3. From germline, CDR1 is DFQATT and CDR2 SNEGSKA (reference sequence). CDR3 nucleotides: TGCAGCCGCTCATGGCATGGCTACACCTTC. This codes for CSRSWHGYTF.

The J gene is TRBJ2-7, the V gene TRBV6-1, with D perhaps TRBD2 (6 bases). The CDR3 length is 16 residues. The V end was cut by 3 bases, the J end by 0 bases, with 15 bases between. Germline V CDR1 and CDR2: MNHNS, SASEGT. This CDR3 is CASSEGLMRVSYEQYF. CDR3 bases: TGTGCCAGCAGTGAGGGACTCATGAGGGTCTCCTACGAGCAGTACTTC.